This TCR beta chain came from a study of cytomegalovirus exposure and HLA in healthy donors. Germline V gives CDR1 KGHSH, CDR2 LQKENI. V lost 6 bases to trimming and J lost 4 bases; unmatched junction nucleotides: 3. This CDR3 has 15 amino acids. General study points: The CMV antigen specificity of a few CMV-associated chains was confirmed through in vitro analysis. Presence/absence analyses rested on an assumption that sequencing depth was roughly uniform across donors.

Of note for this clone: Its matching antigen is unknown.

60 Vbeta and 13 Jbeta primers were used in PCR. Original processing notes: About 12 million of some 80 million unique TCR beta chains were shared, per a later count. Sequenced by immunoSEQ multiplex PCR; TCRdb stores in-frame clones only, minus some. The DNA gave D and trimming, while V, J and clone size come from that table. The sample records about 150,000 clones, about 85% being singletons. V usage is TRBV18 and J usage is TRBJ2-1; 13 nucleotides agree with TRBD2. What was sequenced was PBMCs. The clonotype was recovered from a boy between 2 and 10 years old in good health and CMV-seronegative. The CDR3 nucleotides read TGTGCCAGCTCCACGGGACTAGCGGGATACAATGAGCAGTTCTTC. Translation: CASSTGLAGYNEQFF.